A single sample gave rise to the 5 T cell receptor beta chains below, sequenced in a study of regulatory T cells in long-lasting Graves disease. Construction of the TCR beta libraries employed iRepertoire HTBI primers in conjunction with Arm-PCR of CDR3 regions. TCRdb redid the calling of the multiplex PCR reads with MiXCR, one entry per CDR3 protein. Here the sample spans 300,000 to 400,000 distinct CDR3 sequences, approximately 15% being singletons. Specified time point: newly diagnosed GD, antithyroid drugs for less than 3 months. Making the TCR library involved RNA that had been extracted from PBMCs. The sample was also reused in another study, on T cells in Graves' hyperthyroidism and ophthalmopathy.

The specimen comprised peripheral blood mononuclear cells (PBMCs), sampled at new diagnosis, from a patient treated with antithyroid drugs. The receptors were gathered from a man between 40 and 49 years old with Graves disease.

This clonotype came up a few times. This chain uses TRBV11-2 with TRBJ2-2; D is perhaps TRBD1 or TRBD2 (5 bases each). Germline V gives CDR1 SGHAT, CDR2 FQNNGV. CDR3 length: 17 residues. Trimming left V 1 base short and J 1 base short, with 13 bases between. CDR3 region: CASSLAYRGRNTGELFF. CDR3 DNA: TGTGCCAGCAGCTTAGCTTACCGGGGCAGGAACACCGGGGAGCTGTTTTTT.

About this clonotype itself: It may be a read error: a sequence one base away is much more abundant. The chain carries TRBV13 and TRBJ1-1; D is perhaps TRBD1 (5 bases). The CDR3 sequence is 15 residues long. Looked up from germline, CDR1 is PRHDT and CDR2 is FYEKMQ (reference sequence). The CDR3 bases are TGTGCCAGCAGCTTAACGGGAGGGGTGAACGCTGAAGCTTTCTTT. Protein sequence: CASSLTGGVNAEAFF.

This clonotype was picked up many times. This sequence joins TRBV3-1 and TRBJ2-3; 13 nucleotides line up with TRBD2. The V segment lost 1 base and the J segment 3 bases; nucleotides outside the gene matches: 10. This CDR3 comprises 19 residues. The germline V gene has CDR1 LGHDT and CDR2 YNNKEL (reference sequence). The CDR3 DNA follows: TGTGCCAGCAGCCAAGGTAGTACGCGGACTAGCGGGGGAACAGATACGCAGTATTTT. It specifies CASSQGSTRTSGGTDTQYF.

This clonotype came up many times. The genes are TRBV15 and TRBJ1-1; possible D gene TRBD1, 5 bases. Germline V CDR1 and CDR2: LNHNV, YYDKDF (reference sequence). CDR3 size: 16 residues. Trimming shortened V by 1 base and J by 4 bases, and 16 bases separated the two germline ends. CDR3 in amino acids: CATSRGGEAGSTEAFF. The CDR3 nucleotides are TGTGCCACCAGCAGAGGCGGGGAGGCAGGGTCCACTGAAGCTTTCTTT.

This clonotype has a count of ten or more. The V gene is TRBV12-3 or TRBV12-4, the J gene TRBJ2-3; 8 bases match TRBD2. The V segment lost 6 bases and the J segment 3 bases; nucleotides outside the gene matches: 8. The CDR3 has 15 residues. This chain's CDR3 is CASSHPSGGTDTQYF. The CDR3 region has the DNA TGTGCCAGCAGCCACCCAAGCGGGGGTACAGATACGCAGTATTTT.